The 30 T cell receptor beta chains below were found in one sample sequenced in a study of blood T cell repertoires in COVID-19. Method: immunoSEQ multiplex PCR; TCRdb's copy keeps in-frame clones and lacks some. The profile shows over 70,000 clones, approximately 80% of them singletons. Sequencing was carried out using peripheral blood. These TCRs come from a human donor in a cohort sampled during active COVID-19.

The genes are TRBV18 and TRBJ2-5; a possible D gene is TRBD2 (6 bases). CDR3 length: 15 amino acids. Germline V gene lookup returns CDR1 KGHSH and CDR2 LQKENI. Trimming removed 1 base from V and 2 bases from J, with 11 bases in between. The CDR3 DNA is TGTGCCAGCTCACCACTTCCTAGCGAACAAGAGACCCAGTACTTC. Translated, it gives CASSPLPSEQETQYF.

A few counts support this clone. The J gene is TRBJ1-1, the V gene TRBV5-6; D gene unclear. This CDR3 is 14 amino acids long. Trimming took off 1 base at V and 10 bases at J, with 17 bases between the two ends. Germline V gene lookup returns CDR1 SGHDT and CDR2 YYEEEE. Here the CDR3 DNA reads TGTGCCAGCAGCTTGCGGCAGGCCCGCCTCGGAGCTTTCTTT. This gives the protein CASSLRQARLGAFF.

This clone has just a few counts. The chain is built from TRBV2 and TRBJ2-2, with D possibly TRBD1 on 6 matching bases. Trimming removed 6 bases at V and 2 bases at J, with 10 bases between. Germline CDR1 is SNHLY and CDR2 is FYNNEI. The CDR3 covers 14 residues. This chain's CDR3 is CASRGQYNTGELFF. The DNA of the CDR3 is TGTGCCAGCAGGGGACAATACAACACCGGGGAGCTGTTTTTT.

This rearrangement joins TRBV7-2 to TRBJ1-5; TRBD1 aligns across 7 bases. Germline values: CDR1 SGHTA, CDR2 FQGNSA. Trimming at V came to 11 bases and at J to 0 bases, leaving 7 bases not matched to a gene. The CDR3 length is 14 residues. DNA for the CDR3: TGTGCCTCCGGGGACAGCTATAGCAATCAGCCCCAGCATTTT. Amino acid sequence: CASGDSYSNQPQHF.

The rearrangement links TRBV29-1 to TRBJ1-2; D gene unclear. CDR3 length: 12 amino acids. Trimming took off 2 bases at V and 8 bases at J, with 12 bases between the two ends. CDR1 and CDR2 (germline): SQVTM, ANQGSEA. CDR3 amino acids: CSVESPGGGYTF. CDR3 nucleotide sequence: TGCAGCGTTGAAAGCCCGGGCGGGGGCTACACCTTC.

The V and J genes are TRBV2 and TRBJ1-5; D is undetermined. V was pared by 1 base and J by 3 bases, with 10 bases between. Per the germline V gene, CDR1 is SNHLY and CDR2 is FYNNEI. CDR3 length: 15 amino acids. The CDR3 coding sequence is TGTGCCAGCAGTGAAGGGAGGTCCCTCAATCAGCCCCAGCATTTT. Amino acid sequence: CASSEGRSLNQPQHF.

This chain connects TRBV24-1 to TRBJ2-2, with 8 bases aligning to TRBD1. This CDR3 is 14 amino acids long. V shed 10 bases and J 3 bases; nucleotides not matched to a gene: 6. The germline CDR1 and CDR2 sequences are KGHDR and SFDVKD. CDR3 sequence (DNA): TGTGCCACTAAAGGACAGGGCGACACCGGGGAGCTGTTTTTT. It codes for CATKGQGDTGELFF.

In this sample, this clone turned up many times. This rearrangement joins TRBV11-1 to TRBJ1-4; D might be TRBD1 (5 bases). V lost 2 bases, J lost 8 bases, and 12 bases lay in between. The CDR3 is made up of 14 amino acids. The germline V gene has CDR1 SGHAT and CDR2 FQDESV (reference sequence). CDR3 sequence reads: CASSLPGGREKLFF. For the CDR3, the DNA is TGTGCCAGCAGCTTACCGGGGGGAAGAGAAAAACTGTTTTTT.

J is TRBJ2-3 and V is TRBV5-5, with 8 nucleotides matching TRBD1. V was pared by 2 bases and J by 0 bases, with 2 bases of the junction left unmatched. CDR3 length: 15 amino acids. Germline V gives CDR1 SGHKS, CDR2 YYEKEE (reference sequence). The CDR3 is CASSFRDRSTDTQYF. The CDR3 DNA sequence: TGTGCCAGCAGCTTTCGGGACAGGAGCACAGATACGCAGTATTTT.

This chain connects TRBV4-1 to TRBJ2-1, with unresolved D. This CDR3 has 13 amino acids. The V gene's germline CDR1 is MGHRA and CDR2 YSYEKL. V lost 5 bases to trimming and J lost 6 bases, with 11 bases between them. DNA of the CDR3: TGCGCCAGCAGCAGGCTAGAAGGCAATGAGCAGTTCTTC. Its translation: CASSRLEGNEQFF.

This chain connects TRBV4-1 to TRBJ2-7, with a tentative D call TRBD1 (5 bases). CDR1 is MGHRA, CDR2 YSYEKL, per germline. The ends were cut back, 1 base at V and 2 bases at J, with 12 bases in the middle. This CDR3 spans 15 amino acids. CDR3 in amino acids: CASSQAGRETYEQYF. DNA of the CDR3: TGCGCCAGCAGCCAAGCGGGCAGGGAAACCTACGAGCAGTACTTC.

This clone was recorded only once. J is TRBJ2-1 and V is TRBV7-8; 8 nucleotides align to TRBD2. Trimming removed 0 bases from V and 8 bases from J; junction bases left unmatched: 6. This CDR3 is built from 15 residues. Germline CDR1 SGHVS, CDR2 FQNEAQ. The CDR3 is CASSLALGRGDEQFF. The CDR3 DNA follows: TGTGCCAGCAGCTTAGCGCTCGGGAGGGGAGATGAGCAGTTCTTC. Together with reference TRBV7-8 and TRBJ2-1, the CDR3 gives the full variable domain: GAGVSQSPRYKVAKRGQDVALRCDPISGHVSLFWYQQALGQGPEFLTYFQNEAQLDKSGLPSDRFFAERPEGSVSTLKIQRTQQEDSAVYLCASSLALGRGDEQFFGPGTRLTVL.

This clone came up a few times. The chain recombines TRBV7-9 with TRBJ2-3; D remains unclear. V gave up 2 bases and J gave up 0 bases, with 6 bases separating them. The germline V gene has CDR1 SEHNR and CDR2 FQNEAQ (reference sequence). This CDR3 is built from 14 residues. The CDR3 region is CASSLTASTDTQYF. In nucleotides, the CDR3 is TGTGCCAGCAGCTTAACAGCTAGCACAGATACGCAGTATTTT.

The chain combines TRBV5-4 with TRBJ2-5; 10 bases line up with TRBD1. The CDR3 consists of 15 residues. V lost 4 bases to trimming and J lost 5 bases; unmatched junction nucleotides: 8. Germline V gene lookup returns CDR1 SGHNT and CDR2 YYREEE (reference sequence). The CDR3 is CASSRGQGLLETQYF. CDR3 sequence (DNA): TGTGCCAGCAGCCGGGGACAGGGGTTATTGGAGACCCAGTACTTC.

This chain uses TRBV7-6 with TRBJ2-7; D is undetermined. Trimming cost V 1 base and J 4 bases, with 8 bases left between them. CDR1 is SGHVS and CDR2 is FNYEAQ in the germline V gene. This CDR3 contains 13 residues. The CDR3 loop reads CASSLEAPYEQYF. The CDR3 bases are TGTGCCAGCAGCTTAGAAGCACCTTACGAGCAGTACTTC.

The V gene is TRBV7-2, the J gene TRBJ2-7; D is unclear. Between the trimmed V and J ends, which lost 5 bases and 4 bases, there was a span of 15 bases. The CDR3 length is 14 residues. Germline assignment: CDR1 SGHTA and CDR2 FQGNSA. CDR3 nucleotides: TGTGCCAGCAGCGCGCCTCAAGAGCCATACGAGCAGTACTTC. Translating it yields CASSAPQEPYEQYF.

This clone was picked up a small number of times. It is unclear where the CDR3 begins or ends on the DNA, so no DNA is shown, and the CDR3 is as TCRdb lists it. The CDR3 loop reads CASSYIFGQGDSNQPQHF. The J gene is TRBJ1-5, the V gene TRBV6-2 or TRBV6-3; TRBD1, the table's D call, lacks a check against the DNA. The CDR3 comprises 18 residues, both ends counted. Per the germline V gene, CDR1 is MNHEY and CDR2 is SVGEGT.

The CDR3 nucleotides read TGTGCCAGCAGCTTAGGTTTGCGGCTAGCGAGCCACAATGAGCAGTTCTTC. This translates into CASSLGLRLASHNEQFF. The rearrangement links TRBV7-2 to TRBJ2-1, with a tentative D call TRBD2 (6 bases). The CDR3 sequence is 17 residues long. V shed 1 base and J shed 5 bases, with 18 bases lying between them. From germline, CDR1 is SGHTA and CDR2 FQGNSA.

This sequence joins TRBV7-2 and TRBJ1-6; no firm D call. The CDR3 is 15 residues long. Trimming pared 3 bases from V and 7 bases from J, leaving 13 bases between. Germline V gene data show CDR1 as SGHTA and CDR2 as FQGNSA. CDR3: CASSFSGVPNSPLHF. CDR3 in DNA: TGTGCCAGCAGCTTTTCCGGGGTTCCCAATTCACCCCTCCACTTT.

The chain uses TRBV6-5 and TRBJ1-2; D call uncertain. The V gene lost 0 bases and the J gene lost 7 bases, with 9 bases spanning the gap. This CDR3 is 13 amino acids long. Germline CDR1 is MNHEY and CDR2 is SVGAGI. CDR3 region: CASSYSTTLGYTF. The CDR3 coding sequence is TGTGCCAGCAGTTACTCGACGACTCTTGGCTACACCTTC.

This clone was counted once. The rearrangement joins TRBV7-2 to TRBJ2-5; D gene unclear. Trimming took 2 bases from V and 5 from J, leaving 9 bases between them. Germline-derived CDR1 and CDR2 are SGHTA and FQGNSA. The CDR3 contains 13 residues. This CDR3 reads CASSLTLLETQYF. In DNA, the CDR3 is TGTGCCAGCAGCTTAACTTTATTGGAGACCCAGTACTTC.

The chain has TRBV29-1 and TRBJ2-5; D is uncertain. This CDR3 spans 10 amino acids. Germline V gene sequence: CDR1 SQVTM, CDR2 ANQGSEA. The ends were cut back, 6 bases at V and 4 bases at J, with 6 bases in the middle. The CDR3 loop reads CSVARETQYF. The CDR3 coding sequence is TGCAGCGTGGCCCGAGAGACCCAGTACTTC.

This clone has more than one count but fewer than ten. V gene TRBV15 combines with J gene TRBJ2-7; 10 bases align to TRBD1. The germline gives CDR1 LNHNV, CDR2 YYDKDF (reference sequence). CDR3 length equals 13 residues. Trimming cost V 8 bases and J 5 bases; bases outside gene matches: 6. The CDR3 sequence is CATGTGVNDEQYF. The CDR3 region has the DNA TGTGCCACCGGGACAGGGGTCAACGACGAGCAGTACTTC.

The genes are TRBV4-3 and TRBJ1-6, with TRBD1 matching 10 bases. With 4 bases clipped from V and 3 bases from J, the junction kept 0 bases outside the gene matches. Germline V lookup: CDR1 LGHNA, CDR2 YSLEER. The length of the CDR3 is 15 residues. The chain's CDR3 is CASSRTGGYNSPLHF. In nucleotides, the CDR3 is TGCGCCAGCAGCCGGACAGGGGGCTATAATTCACCCCTCCACTTT.

This clone was seen once. The CDR3 bases are TGCGCCAGCAGCCAAGAACAGGGGGCAGGTGAGACCCAGTACTTC. Its protein product is CASSQEQGAGETQYF. The chain links TRBV4-1 to TRBJ2-5; 9 bases are a match to TRBD1. Germline CDR1 MGHRA, CDR2 YSYEKL. Unmatched junction bases numbered 4, after V lost 0 bases and J lost 5 bases. The CDR3 contains 15 residues.

This chain links TRBV14 with TRBJ1-3; no clear D. V lost 1 base to trimming and J lost 0 bases, with 10 bases between them. Germline CDR1 reads SGHDN; CDR2 reads FVKESK. The CDR3 covers 16 residues. In DNA, the CDR3 is TGTGCCAGCAGCCAAGTTCCAGGTTACTCTGGAAACACCATATATTTT. Protein: CASSQVPGYSGNTIYF.

The rearrangement links TRBV28 to TRBJ2-3; 9 bases are a match to TRBD1. Per germline, CDR1 MDHEN and CDR2 SYDVKM. This CDR3 region has 16 residues. V was pared by 5 bases and J by 6 bases, with 12 bases of the junction left unmatched. Here the CDR3 DNA reads TGTGCCAGCAGTAACCGGGACAGGGAGGCACGGGATACGCAGTATTTT. This codes for CASSNRDREARDTQYF.

This clone has only a few counts. The V call is TRBV7-9, the J call TRBJ2-1, with D tentatively TRBD2 (6 bases). From germline, CDR1 is SEHNR and CDR2 FQNEAQ (reference sequence). CDR3 size: 14 residues. Trimming took 6 bases from V and 0 from J, leaving 9 bases between them. The DNA for the CDR3 is TGTGCCAGCAGGGAGGGAAGCTCCTACAATGAGCAGTTCTTC. Its translation: CASREGSSYNEQFF.

This CDR3 reads CASSPTGGVNQPQHF. The CDR3 region has the DNA TGTGCCAGCAGTCCCACAGGGGGGGTCAATCAGCCCCAGCATTTT. This chain links TRBV2 with TRBJ1-5; 8 bases fit TRBD1. Germline assignment: CDR1 SNHLY and CDR2 FYNNEI. This CDR3 has 15 residues. The trim removed 5 bases at V and 3 bases at J, leaving 6 bases unmatched.

J is TRBJ2-7 and V is TRBV28, with TRBD2 matching 13 bases. V trimming: 4 bases; J trimming: 4 bases; junction bases outside the gene matches: 16. The CDR3 sequence is 19 residues long. Germline CDR1 reads MDHEN; CDR2 reads SYDVKM. The CDR3 region is CASSSLLRTSGSRTYEQYF. Here the CDR3 DNA reads TGTGCCAGCAGTTCCCTCCTACGGACTAGCGGGAGTCGTACGTACGAGCAGTACTTC.